The source of this T cell receptor beta chain is a study of blood T cell repertoires in COVID-19. Original methodology: It was from reference gene primer amplification that nucleated cell counts were estimated. The assay was immunoSEQ multiplex PCR, and TCRdb's table has in-frame clones only and misses some. Clonal size and the V and J genes are those of that table, whereas D and trimming came from the DNA. The sample has over 150,000 clones, roughly four fifths seen once. Germline V gene data show CDR1 as SGHRS and CDR2 as YFSETQ. There are 14 residues in the CDR3. Trimming removed 0 bases from V and 7 bases from J; junction bases left unmatched: 5.

What was sequenced was peripheral blood. The V and J genes are TRBV5-1 and TRBJ1-1; TRBD1 agrees at 8 bases. This TCR was recovered from a woman aged 60-75 years with COVID-19, enrolled during active disease. This CDR3 reads CASSLGDRSVEAFF. The CDR3 DNA follows: TGCGCCAGCAGCTTGGGGGACAGGTCGGTTGAAGCTTTCTTT.